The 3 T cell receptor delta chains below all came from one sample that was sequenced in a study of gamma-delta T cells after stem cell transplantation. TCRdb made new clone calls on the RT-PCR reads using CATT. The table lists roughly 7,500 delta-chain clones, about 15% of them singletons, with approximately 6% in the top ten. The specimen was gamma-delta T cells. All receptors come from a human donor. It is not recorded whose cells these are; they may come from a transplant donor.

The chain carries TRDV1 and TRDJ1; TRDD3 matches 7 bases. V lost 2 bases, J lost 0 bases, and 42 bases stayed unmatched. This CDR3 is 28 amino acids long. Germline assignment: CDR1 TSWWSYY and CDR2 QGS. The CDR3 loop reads CALGEDPHFFTPSHTEGLHGGDTDKLIF. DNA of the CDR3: TGTGCTCTTGGGGAAGACCCTCACTTTTTTACACCGTCCCATACAGAGGGTCTCCATGGGGGAGACACCGATAAACTCATCTTT.

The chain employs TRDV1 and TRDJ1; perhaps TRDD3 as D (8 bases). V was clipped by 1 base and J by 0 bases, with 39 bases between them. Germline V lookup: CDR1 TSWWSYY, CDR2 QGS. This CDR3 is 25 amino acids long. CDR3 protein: CALGERGRGLPYSAGGPHYTDKLIF. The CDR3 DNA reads TGTGCTCTTGGGGAACGGGGGAGAGGCCTTCCTTATTCCGCTGGGGGACCCCATTACACCGATAAACTCATCTTT.

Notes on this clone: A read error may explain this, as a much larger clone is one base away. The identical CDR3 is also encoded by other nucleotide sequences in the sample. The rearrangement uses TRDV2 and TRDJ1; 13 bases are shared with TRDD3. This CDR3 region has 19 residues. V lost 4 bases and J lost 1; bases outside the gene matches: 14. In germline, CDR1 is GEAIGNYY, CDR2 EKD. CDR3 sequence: CACERVPTYWGIRTDKLIF. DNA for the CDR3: TGTGCCTGTGAGCGAGTTCCTACCTACTGGGGGATACGCACCGATAAACTCATCTTT.